This T cell receptor (beta chain) was captured in a study of blood T cell repertoires in COVID-19. As for the study in general: T cells, B-cell-depleted T cells, or PBMCs provided the cDNA or gDNA that served as material.

Participants reported their clinical history, and cohort assignment relied on those reports. Two negative PCRs, clearance, or symptom resolution were required of recovered Cohort 3 donors. Source study methods: By means of reference gene primer amplification, nucleated cell counts were estimated. Repertoires were generated with immunoSEQ multiplex PCR, while TCRdb's copy carries only in-frame clones and drops some. The V and J calls and clone size were taken over from that table, and D and trimming were inferred from the DNA. Among just over 300,000 clones listed, 70% to 90% were seen once. The material sequenced was PBMCs or T cells enriched from blood (not recorded which). This TCR was sampled from a man aged 25-40 years who had recovered from COVID-19.

This chain's CDR3 is CASSSPLETQYF. The CDR3 DNA follows: TGTGCCAGCAGTTCCCCACTGGAGACCCAGTACTTC. The rearrangement links TRBV28 to TRBJ2-5; D not certain. Looked up from germline, CDR1 is MDHEN and CDR2 is SYDVKM. The CDR3 consists of 12 residues. The V and J ends lost 4 bases and 5 bases respectively, with 8 bases between them.